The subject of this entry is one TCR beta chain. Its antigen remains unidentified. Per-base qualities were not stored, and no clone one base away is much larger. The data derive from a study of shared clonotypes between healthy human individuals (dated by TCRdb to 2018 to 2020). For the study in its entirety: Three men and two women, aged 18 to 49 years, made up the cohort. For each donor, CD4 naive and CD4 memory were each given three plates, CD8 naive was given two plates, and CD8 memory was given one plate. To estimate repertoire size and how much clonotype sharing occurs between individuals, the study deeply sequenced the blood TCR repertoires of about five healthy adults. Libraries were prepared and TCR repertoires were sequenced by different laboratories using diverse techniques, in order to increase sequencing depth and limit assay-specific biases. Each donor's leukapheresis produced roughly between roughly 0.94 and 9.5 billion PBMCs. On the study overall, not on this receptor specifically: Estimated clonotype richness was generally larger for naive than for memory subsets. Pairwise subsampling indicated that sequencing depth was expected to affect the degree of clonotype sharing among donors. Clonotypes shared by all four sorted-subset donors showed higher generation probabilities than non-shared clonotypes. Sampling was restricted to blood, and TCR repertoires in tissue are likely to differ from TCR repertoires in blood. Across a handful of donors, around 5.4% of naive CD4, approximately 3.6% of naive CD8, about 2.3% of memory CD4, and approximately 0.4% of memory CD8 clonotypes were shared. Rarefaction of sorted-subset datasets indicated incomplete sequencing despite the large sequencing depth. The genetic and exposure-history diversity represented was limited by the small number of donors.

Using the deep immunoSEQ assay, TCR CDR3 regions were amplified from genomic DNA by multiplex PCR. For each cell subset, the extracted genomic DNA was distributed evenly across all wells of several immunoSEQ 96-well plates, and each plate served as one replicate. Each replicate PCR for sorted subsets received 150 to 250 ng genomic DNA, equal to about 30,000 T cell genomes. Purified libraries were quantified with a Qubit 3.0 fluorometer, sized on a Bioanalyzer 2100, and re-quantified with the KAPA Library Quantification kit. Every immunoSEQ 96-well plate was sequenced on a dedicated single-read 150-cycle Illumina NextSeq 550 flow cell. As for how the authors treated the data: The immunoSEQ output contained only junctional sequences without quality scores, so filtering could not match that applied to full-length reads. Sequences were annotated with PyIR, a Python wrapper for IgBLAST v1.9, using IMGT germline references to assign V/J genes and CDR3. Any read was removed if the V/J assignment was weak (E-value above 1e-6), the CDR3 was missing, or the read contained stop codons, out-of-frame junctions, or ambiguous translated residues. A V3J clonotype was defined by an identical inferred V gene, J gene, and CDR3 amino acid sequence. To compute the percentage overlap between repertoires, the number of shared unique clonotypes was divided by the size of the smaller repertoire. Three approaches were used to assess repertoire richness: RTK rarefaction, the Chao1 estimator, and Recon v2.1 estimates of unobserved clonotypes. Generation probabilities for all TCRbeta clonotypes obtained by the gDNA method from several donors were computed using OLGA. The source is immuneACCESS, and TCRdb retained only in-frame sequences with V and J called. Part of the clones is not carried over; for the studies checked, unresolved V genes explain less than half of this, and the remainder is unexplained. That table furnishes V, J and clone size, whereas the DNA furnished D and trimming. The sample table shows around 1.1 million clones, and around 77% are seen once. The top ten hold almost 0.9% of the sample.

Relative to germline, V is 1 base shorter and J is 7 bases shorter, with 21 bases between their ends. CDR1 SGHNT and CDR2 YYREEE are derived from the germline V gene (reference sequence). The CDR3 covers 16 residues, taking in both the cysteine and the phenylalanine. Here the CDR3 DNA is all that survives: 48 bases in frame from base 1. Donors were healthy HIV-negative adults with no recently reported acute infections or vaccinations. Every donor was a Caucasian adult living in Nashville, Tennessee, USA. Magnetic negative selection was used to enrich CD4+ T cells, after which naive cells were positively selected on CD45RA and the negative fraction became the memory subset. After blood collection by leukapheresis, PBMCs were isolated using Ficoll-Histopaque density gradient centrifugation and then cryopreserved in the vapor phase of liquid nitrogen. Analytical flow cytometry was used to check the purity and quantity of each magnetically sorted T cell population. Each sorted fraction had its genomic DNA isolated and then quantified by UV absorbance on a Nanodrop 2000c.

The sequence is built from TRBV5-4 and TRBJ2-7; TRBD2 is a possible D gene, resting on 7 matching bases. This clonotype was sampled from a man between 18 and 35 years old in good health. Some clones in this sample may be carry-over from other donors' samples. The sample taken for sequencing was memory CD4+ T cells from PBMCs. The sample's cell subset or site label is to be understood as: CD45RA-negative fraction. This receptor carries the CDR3 CASSLKVAGPGEEQYF. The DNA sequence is TGTGCCAGCAGCTTGAAAGTAGCGGGCCCAGGGGAGGAGCAGTACTTC.